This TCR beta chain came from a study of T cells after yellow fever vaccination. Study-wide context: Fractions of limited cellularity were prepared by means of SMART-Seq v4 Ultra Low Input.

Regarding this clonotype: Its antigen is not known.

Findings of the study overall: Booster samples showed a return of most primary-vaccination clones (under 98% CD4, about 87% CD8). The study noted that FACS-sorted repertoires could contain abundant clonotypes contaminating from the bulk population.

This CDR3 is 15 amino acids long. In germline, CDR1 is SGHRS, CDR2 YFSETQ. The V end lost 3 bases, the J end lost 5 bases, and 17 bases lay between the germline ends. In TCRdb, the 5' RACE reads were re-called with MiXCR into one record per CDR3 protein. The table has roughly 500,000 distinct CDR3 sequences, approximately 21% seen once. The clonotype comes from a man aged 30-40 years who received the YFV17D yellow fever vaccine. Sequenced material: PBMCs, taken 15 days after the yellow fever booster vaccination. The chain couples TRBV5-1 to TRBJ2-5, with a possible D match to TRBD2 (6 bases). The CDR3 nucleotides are TGCGCCAGCAGCTCTCTCTCCTTGGGGACTGAGACCCAGTACTTC. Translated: CASSSLSLGTETQYF.